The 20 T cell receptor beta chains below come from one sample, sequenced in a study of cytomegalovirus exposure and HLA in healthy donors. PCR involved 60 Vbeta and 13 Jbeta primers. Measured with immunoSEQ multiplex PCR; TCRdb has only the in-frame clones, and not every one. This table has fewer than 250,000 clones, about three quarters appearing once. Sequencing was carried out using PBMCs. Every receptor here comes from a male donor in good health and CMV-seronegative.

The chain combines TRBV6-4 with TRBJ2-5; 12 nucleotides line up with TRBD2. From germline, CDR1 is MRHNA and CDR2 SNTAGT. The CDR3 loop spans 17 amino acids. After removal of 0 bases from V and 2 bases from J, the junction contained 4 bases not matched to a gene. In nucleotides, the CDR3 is TGTGCCAGCAGTGACTCTTGGACTAGCGGGGAACAAGAGACCCAGTACTTC. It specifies CASSDSWTSGEQETQYF.

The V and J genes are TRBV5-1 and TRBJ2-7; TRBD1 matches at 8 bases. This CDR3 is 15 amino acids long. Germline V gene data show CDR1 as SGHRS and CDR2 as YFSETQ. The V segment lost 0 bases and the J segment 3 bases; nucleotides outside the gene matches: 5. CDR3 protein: CASSLGVTGVYEQYF. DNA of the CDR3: TGCGCCAGCAGCTTGGGCGTGACAGGGGTCTACGAGCAGTACTTC.

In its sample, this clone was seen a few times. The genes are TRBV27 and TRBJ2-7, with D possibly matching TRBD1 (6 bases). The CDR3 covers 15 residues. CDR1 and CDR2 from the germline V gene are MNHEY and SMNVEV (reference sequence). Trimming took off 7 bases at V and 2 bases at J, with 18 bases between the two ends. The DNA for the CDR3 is TGTGCCAGCATAACAAATCCGGGACAACCCTACGAGCAGTACTTC. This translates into CASITNPGQPYEQYF.

The CDR3 here is CASSLMRTGANSPLHF. The CDR3 bases are TGTGCCAGCAGCCTTATGCGGACAGGGGCAAATTCACCCCTCCACTTT. This chain uses TRBV5-8 with TRBJ1-6; the match to TRBD1 covers 9 bases. Germline V CDR1 and CDR2: SGHTS, YDEGEE. There are 16 residues in the CDR3. J was trimmed by 7 bases and V by 4 bases; bases with no gene match: 9.

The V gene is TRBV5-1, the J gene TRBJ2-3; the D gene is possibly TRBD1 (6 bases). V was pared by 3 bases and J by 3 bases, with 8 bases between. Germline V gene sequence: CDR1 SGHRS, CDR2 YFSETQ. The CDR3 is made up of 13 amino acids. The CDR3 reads CASSSQGTDTQYF. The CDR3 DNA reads TGCGCCAGCAGCTCACAGGGTACAGATACGCAGTATTTT.

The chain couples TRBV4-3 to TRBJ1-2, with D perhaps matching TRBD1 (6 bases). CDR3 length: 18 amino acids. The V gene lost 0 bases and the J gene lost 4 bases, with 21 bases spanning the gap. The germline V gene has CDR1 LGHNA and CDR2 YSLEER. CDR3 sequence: CASSQEWDTGLRVYGYTF. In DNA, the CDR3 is TGCGCCAGCAGCCAAGAGTGGGATACAGGGCTGCGTGTCTATGGCTACACCTTC.

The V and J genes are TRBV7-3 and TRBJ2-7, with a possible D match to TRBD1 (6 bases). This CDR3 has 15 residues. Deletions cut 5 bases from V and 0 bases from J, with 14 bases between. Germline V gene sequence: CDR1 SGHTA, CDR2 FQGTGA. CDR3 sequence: CASSRATGSSYEQYF. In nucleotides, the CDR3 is TGTGCCAGCAGCCGAGCGACAGGTAGCTCCTACGAGCAGTACTTC. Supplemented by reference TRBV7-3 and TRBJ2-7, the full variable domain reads GAGVSQTPSNKVTEKGKYVELRCDPISGHTALYWYRQSLGQGPEFLIYFQGTGAADDSGLPNDRFFAVRPEGSVSTLKIQRTERGDSAVYLCASSRATGSSYEQYFGPGTRLTVT.

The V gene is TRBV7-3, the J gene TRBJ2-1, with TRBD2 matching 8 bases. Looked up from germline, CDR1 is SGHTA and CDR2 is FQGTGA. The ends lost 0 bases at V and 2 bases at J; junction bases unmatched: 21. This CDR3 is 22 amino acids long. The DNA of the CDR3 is TGTGCCAGCAGCTTAACTGGCATTGACCGAGCGGGAGAGGCCAGGACCTACAATGAGCAGTTCTTC. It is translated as CASSLTGIDRAGEARTYNEQFF.

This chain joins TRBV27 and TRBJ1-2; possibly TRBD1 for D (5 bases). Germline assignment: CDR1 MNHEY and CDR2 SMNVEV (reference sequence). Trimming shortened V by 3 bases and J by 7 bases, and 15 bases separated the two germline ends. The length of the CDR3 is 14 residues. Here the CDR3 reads CASSFFRGFGGYTF. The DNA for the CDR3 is TGTGCCAGCAGTTTTTTTAGGGGATTCGGTGGCTACACCTTC.

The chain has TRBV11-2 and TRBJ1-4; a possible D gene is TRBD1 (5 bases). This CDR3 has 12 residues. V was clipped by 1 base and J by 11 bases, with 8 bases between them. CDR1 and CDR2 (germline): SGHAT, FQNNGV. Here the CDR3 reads CASSLVGAKLFF. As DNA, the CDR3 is TGTGCCAGCAGCTTAGTAGGGGCGAAACTGTTTTTT.

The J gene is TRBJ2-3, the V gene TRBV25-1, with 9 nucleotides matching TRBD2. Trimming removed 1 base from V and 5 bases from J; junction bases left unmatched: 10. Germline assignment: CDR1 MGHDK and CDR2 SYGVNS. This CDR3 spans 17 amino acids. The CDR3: CASSESSRREGQDTQYF. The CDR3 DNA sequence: TGTGCCAGCAGTGAATCGTCGAGGCGGGAGGGCCAAGATACGCAGTATTTT.

For the CDR3, the DNA is TGTGCCAGCAGAGACTGGAACACTGAAGCTTTCTTT. It yields the protein CASRDWNTEAFF. The rearrangement joins TRBV28 to TRBJ1-1; no firm D call. Looked up from germline, CDR1 is MDHEN and CDR2 is SYDVKM. Trimming pared 6 bases from V and 1 base from J, leaving 6 bases between. The CDR3 spans 12 residues.

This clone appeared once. The CDR3 region has the DNA TGTGCCAGCAGTCCGTACAGGGATCCCTCTTTTAGCTATGGCTACACCTTC. It encodes CASSPYRDPSFSYGYTF. The chain combines TRBV28 with TRBJ1-2, with D perhaps matching TRBD1 (6 bases). V lost 5 bases and J lost 4, with 23 bases in between. CDR3 length: 17 amino acids. Germline V gene data show CDR1 as MDHEN and CDR2 as SYDVKM.

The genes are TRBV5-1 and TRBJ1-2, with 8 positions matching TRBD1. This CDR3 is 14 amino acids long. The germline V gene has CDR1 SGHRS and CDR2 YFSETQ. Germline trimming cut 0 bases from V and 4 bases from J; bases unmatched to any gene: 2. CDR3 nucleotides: TGCGCCAGCAGCTTGGACAGGGGGATCTATGGCTACACCTTC. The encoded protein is CASSLDRGIYGYTF.

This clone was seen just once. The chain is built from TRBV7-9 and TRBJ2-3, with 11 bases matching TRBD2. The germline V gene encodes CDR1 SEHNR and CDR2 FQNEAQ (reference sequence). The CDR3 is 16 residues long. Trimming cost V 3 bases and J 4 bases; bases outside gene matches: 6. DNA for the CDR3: TGTGCCAGCAGCTTTTCCACTAGCGGGGGATCAGATACGCAGTATTTT. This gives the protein CASSFSTSGGSDTQYF.

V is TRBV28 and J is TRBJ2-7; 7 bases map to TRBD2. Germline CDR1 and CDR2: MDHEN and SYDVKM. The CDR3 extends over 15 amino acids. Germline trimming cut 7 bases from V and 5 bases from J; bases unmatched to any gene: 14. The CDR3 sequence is CASKGSGIAPDEQYF. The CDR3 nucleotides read TGTGCCAGCAAGGGAAGCGGGATTGCCCCAGACGAGCAGTACTTC.

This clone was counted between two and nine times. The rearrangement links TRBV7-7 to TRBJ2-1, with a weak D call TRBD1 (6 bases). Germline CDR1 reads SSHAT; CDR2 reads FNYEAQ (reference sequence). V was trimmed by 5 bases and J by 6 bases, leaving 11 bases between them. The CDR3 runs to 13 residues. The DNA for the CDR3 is TGTGCCAGCAGCCCCACAGGGCTCAATGAGCAGTTCTTC. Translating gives CASSPTGLNEQFF.

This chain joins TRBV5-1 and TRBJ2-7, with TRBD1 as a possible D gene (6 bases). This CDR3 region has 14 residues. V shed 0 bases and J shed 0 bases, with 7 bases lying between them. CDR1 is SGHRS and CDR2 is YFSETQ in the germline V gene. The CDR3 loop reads CASSLGGGSYEQYF. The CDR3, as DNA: TGCGCCAGCAGCTTGGGAGGGGGCTCCTACGAGCAGTACTTC.

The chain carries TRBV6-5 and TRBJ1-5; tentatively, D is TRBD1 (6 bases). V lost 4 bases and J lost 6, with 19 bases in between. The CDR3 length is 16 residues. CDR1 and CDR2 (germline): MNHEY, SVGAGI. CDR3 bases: TGTGCCAGCAGTTTTACCCGGTCAGGGGCGGGTCAGCCCCAGCATTTT. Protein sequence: CASSFTRSGAGQPQHF.

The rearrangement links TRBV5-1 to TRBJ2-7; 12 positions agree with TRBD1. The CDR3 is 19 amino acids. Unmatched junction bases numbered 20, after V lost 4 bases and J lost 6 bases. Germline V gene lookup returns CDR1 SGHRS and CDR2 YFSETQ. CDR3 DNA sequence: TGCGCCAGCAGCCGCAACCGGGACAGGGGGCTCCCGGGGGAGGGCGAGCAGTACTTC. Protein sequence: CASSRNRDRGLPGEGEQYF.